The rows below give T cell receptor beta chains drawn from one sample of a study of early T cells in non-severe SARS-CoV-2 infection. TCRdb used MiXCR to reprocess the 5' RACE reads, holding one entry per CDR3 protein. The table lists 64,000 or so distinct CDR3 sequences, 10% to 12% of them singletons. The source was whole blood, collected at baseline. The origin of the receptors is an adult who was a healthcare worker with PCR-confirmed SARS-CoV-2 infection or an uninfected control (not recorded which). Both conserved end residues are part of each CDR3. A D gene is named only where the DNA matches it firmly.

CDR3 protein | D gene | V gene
CASSQPNDHRVWEQYF | - | TRBV23-1
CSVGRGTGGREQYF | TRBD1 | TRBV29-1
CASSSPQGGGTEAFF | - | TRBV7-6
CAITETSNYGYTF | - | TRBV10-3
CASSYPSSTDTQYF | - | TRBV6-6
CASSPKGLPMADTQYF | TRBD2 | TRBV10-1
CASSFRLGQGTYEQYF | - | TRBV12-3/TRBV12-4
CASSLGREANGYTF | - | TRBV7-6
CASKVGSGNTIYF | - | TRBV6-1
CASTIKPRLAKNIQYF | - | TRBV11-2
CASLGGPTYEQYF | - | TRBV12-3/TRBV12-4
CSAWTGQGNTIYF | TRBD1 | TRBV29-1
CAWRGTSLREQYF | - | TRBV30
CASSPVDPGLAGLNTQYF | TRBD2 | TRBV3-1
CASSNTGRPDTQYF | - | TRBV6-4
CASNLDRVDQPQHF | TRBD1 | TRBV28
CASSLAWARELFF | - | TRBV11-2
CASSLVGSTPSPLHF | - | TRBV7-2
CASSPGVSGWGGEQFF | - | TRBV7-8
CASSLLGRSTDTQYF | - | TRBV11-1
CASNTGSNTEAFF | - | TRBV7-9
CASSQVARANYGYTF | - | TRBV10-2
CSASPASRDGYTF | - | TRBV20-1
CSVEIPDRGNYNEQFF | TRBD1 | TRBV29-1
CSARILAGQIGEQYF | TRBD2 | TRBV20-1
CASSVDGTSFETQYF | TRBD2 | TRBV9
CASSESAAEQYF | - | TRBV10-1
CASSLDRVSQPQHF | TRBD1 | TRBV7-2
CASSLGPNTGELFF | - | TRBV11-2
CASYRDLTEAFF | - | TRBV6-5
CASTFSGAPTGARETQYF | TRBD1 | TRBV12-3/TRBV12-4
CASSTESSYNEQFF | - | TRBV6-4
CASSKATGGPWSTGELFF | TRBD1 | TRBV7-9
CASIIGGGAGTDTQYF | TRBD2 | TRBV28
CASSTRWSNEKLFF | - | TRBV7-6
CASTPIFGGNEQFF | - | TRBV14
CASSLGTSTDTQYF | - | TRBV7-9
CASVGAFSYEQYF | - | TRBV6-5
CASSPRDTGSEQFF | - | TRBV6-5
CAWSRTWEMNTEAFF | - | TRBV30
CACAEMRRPEKLFF | - | TRBV6-6
CSARAQADYEQYF | - | TRBV20-1
CASSALAQYSGANVLTF | - | TRBV11-1
CARDRGLFYNSPLHF | TRBD1 | TRBV7-7
CASSYKNRGGYGYTF | TRBD1 | TRBV6-5
CASSLGTSADTQYF | TRBD2 | TRBV7-9
CASSGGPALETQYF | TRBD2 | TRBV27
CSARFSDTQYF | - | TRBV20-1
CASRPGLGTDTQYF | TRBD2 | TRBV27
CASSSPTIVQETQYF | - | TRBV7-8
CASSILPVGIQYF | - | TRBV19
CASSEAGSIGYSPLHF | - | TRBV6-1
CASSEGRRAQETQYF | - | TRBV6-2/TRBV6-3